The T cell receptor beta chain described here comes from a study of shared T cell receptors in the human thymus. J gave up 8 bases and V 3 bases, and 3 bases lay outside the gene matches. CDR1 and CDR2 (germline): MGHDK, SYGVNS. The CDR3 contains 12 residues. The method was immunoSEQ multiplex PCR; TCRdb's version includes in-frame clones alone and lacks a portion of them. The table shows some 700,000 clones, with around nine tenths occurring only once. These data also formed part of another study, on human thymus T cells. That paper notes: Obtained as resections during corrective heart surgery, the thymus tissue was then studied. Thymic and blood repertoires appeared to show biased V and J gene usage.

The clonotype comes from a boy under two years old with a congenital heart defect. The specimen sequenced was thymocytes. V usage is TRBV25-1 and J usage is TRBJ1-2, with 7 bases aligning to TRBD1. The CDR3 DNA reads TGTGCCAGCAGTGACGCAGGGGGAGGCTACACCTTC. The encoded protein is CASSDAGGGYTF.